One sample yielded the 10 T cell receptor beta chains listed below, sequenced in a study of T cell repertoires in cytomegalovirus infection. In TCRdb, the reads were re-called with MiXCR into one record per CDR3 protein. The table records under 350,000 distinct CDR3 sequences, approximately 10% of them present only once. Sequences were obtained from PBMCs. These receptors came from a human donor in good health (CMV status not recorded). Some clones in this sample may be carry-over from other donors' samples.

This clonotype was detected a few times. CDR3 residues: CASSLELPLRPYNEQFF. For the CDR3, the DNA is TGTGCCAGCAGCCTGGAGCTCCCTCTAAGGCCCTACAATGAGCAGTTCTTC. This chain connects TRBV5-5 to TRBJ2-1; no clear D gene. The germline V and J ends were trimmed by 4 bases and 2 bases, with 19 bases remaining between them. The CDR3 length is 17 residues. In germline, CDR1 is SGHKS, CDR2 YYEKEE (reference sequence).

In its sample, this clonotype was seen many times. The chain employs TRBV5-4 and TRBJ2-4; possible D gene TRBD1, 5 bases. CDR1 is SGHNT, CDR2 YYREEE, per germline (reference sequence). The CDR3 totals 17 residues. The V gene lost 1 base and the J gene lost 2 bases, with 16 bases spanning the gap. DNA for the CDR3: TGTGCCAGCAGCTTGTTCCCCGTAGGGGATACCAAAAACATTCAGTACTTC. It is translated as CASSLFPVGDTKNIQYF.

There are many counts of this clonotype. V usage is TRBV28 and J usage is TRBJ2-5, with D hard to call. The germline V and J ends were trimmed by 6 bases and 6 bases, with 14 bases remaining between them. The CDR3 has 13 residues. Germline loops: CDR1 MDHEN, CDR2 SYDVKM. The CDR3 nucleotides read TGTGCCAGCAGCCCCCCAGAAGGGCAGACCCAGTACTTC. Its translation: CASSPPEGQTQYF.

This clonotype showed up many times. The chain has TRBV15 and TRBJ1-4; possible D gene TRBD1, 5 bases. V gave up 0 bases and J gave up 8 bases, with 16 bases separating them. This CDR3 has 16 amino acids. The germline gives CDR1 LNHNV, CDR2 YYDKDF (reference sequence). CDR3 region: CATSRDDDGRGEKLFF. The CDR3 DNA follows: TGTGCCACCAGCAGAGATGACGACGGGCGGGGGGAAAAACTGTTTTTT.

The table lists this clonotype with many counts. The chain joins TRBV5-4 to TRBJ2-3; D remains unclear. This CDR3 comprises 19 residues. Germline CDR1 reads SGHNT; CDR2 reads YYREEE (reference sequence). With 4 bases removed from V and 0 bases from J, the gap between germline ends came to 24 bases. CDR3 bases: TGTGCCAGCAGCCCCGATCCGTGGATGCCCTTCCCTAGCACAGATACGCAGTATTTT. This sequence encodes CASSPDPWMPFPSTDTQYF.

Ten or more counts support this clonotype. This chain links TRBV7-9 with TRBJ1-6; 11 bases align to TRBD1. J lost 2 bases, V lost 5 bases, and 5 bases had no gene match. CDR1 SEHNR and CDR2 FQNEAQ come from the germline V gene (reference sequence). The CDR3 spans 17 residues. The CDR3 here is CASSRDRGNPYNSPLHF. In nucleotides, the CDR3 is TGTGCCAGCAGCCGGGACAGGGGGAACCCCTATAATTCACCCCTCCACTTT.

The rearrangement joins TRBV29-1 to TRBJ2-5, with D perhaps assigned TRBD1 or TRBD2 (5 bases each). The CDR3 is 14 amino acids. CDR1 and CDR2 from the germline V gene are SQVTM and ANQGSEA. The V and J ends lost 0 bases and 5 bases respectively, with 13 bases between them. The CDR3 reads CSVEDPKGTETQYF. CDR3 DNA: TGCAGCGTTGAAGATCCAAAGGGGACGGAGACCCAGTACTTC.

The sample holds many counts of this clonotype. The gene calls are TRBV7-9 and TRBJ2-1; TRBD2 matches 13 bases. Per germline, CDR1 SEHNR and CDR2 FQNEAQ (reference sequence). The CDR3 spans 15 residues. With V trimmed by 3 bases and J by 10 bases, 6 bases remained unmatched. The CDR3 sequence: CASSLGLAGTAEQFF. In nucleotides, the CDR3 is TGTGCCAGCAGCTTGGGACTAGCGGGGACGGCGGAGCAGTTCTTC.

This clonotype occurred a few times. The V and J genes are TRBV2 and TRBJ2-7; the D gene is possibly TRBD1 (5 bases). CDR3 length equals 15 residues. Trimming removed 5 bases at V and 2 bases at J, with 16 bases between. Germline loops: CDR1 SNHLY, CDR2 FYNNEI. CDR3 in DNA: TGTGCCAGCAGTTCCCTAGGGGCGAACGCCTACGAGCAGTACTTC. Translating gives CASSSLGANAYEQYF.

This clonotype has a count of ten or more. The V call is TRBV10-3, the J call TRBJ2-2; no clear D gene. The CDR3 length is 10 residues. Per the germline V gene, CDR1 is ENHRY and CDR2 is SYGVKD. Trimming left V 6 bases short and J 7 bases short, with 3 bases between. The CDR3 loop reads CAIRDGELFF. The CDR3 DNA reads as TGTGCCATCAGAGACGGGGAGCTGTTTTTT.